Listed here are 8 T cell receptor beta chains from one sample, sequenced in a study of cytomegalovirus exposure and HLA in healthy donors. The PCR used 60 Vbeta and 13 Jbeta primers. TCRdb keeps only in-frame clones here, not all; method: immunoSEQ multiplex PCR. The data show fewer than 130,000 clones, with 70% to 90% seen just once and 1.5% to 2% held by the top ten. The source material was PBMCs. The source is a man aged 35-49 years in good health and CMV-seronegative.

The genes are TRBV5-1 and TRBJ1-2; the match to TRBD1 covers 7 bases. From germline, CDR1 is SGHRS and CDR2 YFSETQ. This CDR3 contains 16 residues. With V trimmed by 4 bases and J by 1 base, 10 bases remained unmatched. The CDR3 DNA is TGCGCCAGCAGCCCGTTATTGGACAGGTTTAACTATGGCTACACCTTC. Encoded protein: CASSPLLDRFNYGYTF.

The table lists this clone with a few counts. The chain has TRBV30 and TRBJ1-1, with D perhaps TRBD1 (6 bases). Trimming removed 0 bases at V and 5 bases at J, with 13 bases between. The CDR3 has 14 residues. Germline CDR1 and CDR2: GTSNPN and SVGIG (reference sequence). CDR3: CAWSVGGAWTEAFF. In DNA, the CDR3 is TGTGCCTGGAGTGTAGGGGGGGCTTGGACTGAAGCTTTCTTT.

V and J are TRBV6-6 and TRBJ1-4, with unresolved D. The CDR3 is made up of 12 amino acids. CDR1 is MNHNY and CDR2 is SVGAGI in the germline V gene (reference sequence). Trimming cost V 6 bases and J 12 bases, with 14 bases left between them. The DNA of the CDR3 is TGTGCCAGCAGCTCCACTTGGGGAGAACTGTTTTTT. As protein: CASSSTWGELFF.

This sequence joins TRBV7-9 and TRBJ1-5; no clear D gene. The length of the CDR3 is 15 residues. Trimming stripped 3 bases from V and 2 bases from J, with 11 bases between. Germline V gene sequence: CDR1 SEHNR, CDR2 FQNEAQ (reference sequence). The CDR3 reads CASSLGEGRNQPQHF. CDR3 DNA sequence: TGTGCCAGCAGCTTGGGAGAAGGGCGCAATCAGCCCCAGCATTTT. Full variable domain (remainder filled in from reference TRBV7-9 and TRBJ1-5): DTGVSQNPRHKITKRGQNVTFRCDPISEHNRLYWYRQTLGQGPEFLTYFQNEAQLEKSRLLSDRFSAERPKGSFSTLEIQRTEQGDSAMYLCASSLGEGRNQPQHFGDGTRLSIL.

DNA of the CDR3: TGCGCCAGCAGCCCCCCACTTAGCGGGGCGGGGGGGCAAGAGACCCAGTACTTC. It codes for CASSPPLSGAGGQETQYF. This rearrangement joins TRBV4-1 to TRBJ2-5, with TRBD2 matching over 9 bases. V dropped 4 bases and J dropped 2; count of bases not matched to a gene: 14. This CDR3 spans 18 amino acids. Germline lookup yields CDR1 MGHRA and CDR2 YSYEKL.

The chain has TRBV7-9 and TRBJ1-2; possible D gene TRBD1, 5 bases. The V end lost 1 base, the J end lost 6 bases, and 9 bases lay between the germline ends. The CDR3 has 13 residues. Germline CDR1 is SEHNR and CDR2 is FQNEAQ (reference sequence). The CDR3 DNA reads TGTGCCAGCAGCTTAGTAGGGGTGAATGGCTACACCTTC. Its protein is CASSLVGVNGYTF.

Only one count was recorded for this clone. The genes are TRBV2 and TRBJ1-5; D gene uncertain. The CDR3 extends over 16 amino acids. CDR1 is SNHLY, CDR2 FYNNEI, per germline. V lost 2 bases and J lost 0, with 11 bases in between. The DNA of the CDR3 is TGTGCCAGCAGTGAATTACGGTTCTATAGCAATCAGCCCCAGCATTTT. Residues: CASSELRFYSNQPQHF.

For the CDR3, the DNA is TGTGCCAGCAGCTTCTTAAGGGGGATACAAGAGACCCAGTACTTC. It translates to CASSFLRGIQETQYF. The chain has TRBV5-6 and TRBJ2-5, with TRBD1 as a possible D gene (6 bases). The CDR3 loop spans 15 amino acids. V was clipped by 2 bases and J by 2 bases, with 13 bases between them. Germline V gene lookup returns CDR1 SGHDT and CDR2 YYEEEE.